This TCR beta chain was identified during a study of blood T cell repertoires in COVID-19. The V gene's germline CDR1 is MNHEY and CDR2 SVGAGI. Trimming took 5 bases from V and 6 from J; bases not matched to a gene: 7. The CDR3 has 15 residues. The data were produced by immunoSEQ multiplex PCR, yet TCRdb's version contains in-frame clones alone and is incomplete. The sample carries more than 110,000 clones, roughly 80% recorded once. Sequencing input: peripheral blood. The chain employs TRBV6-5 and TRBJ2-3; 11 bases agree with TRBD2. This receptor was obtained from a human donor in a cohort sampled during active COVID-19. CDR3 coding DNA: TGTGCCAGCAGTCAAACGACTAGCGGGGTCGATACGCAGTATTTT. Its translation: CASSQTTSGVDTQYF.